Described below is a single T cell receptor beta chain sequence and its context. The antigen is undetermined. Trimming took 0 bases from V and 1 from J, leaving 7 bases between them. There are 14 residues in the CDR3. The germline V gene encodes CDR1 SGHNT and CDR2 YYREEE (reference sequence). This specimen comes from a study of cytomegalovirus exposure and HLA in healthy donors. Study results and caveats: The listing of 150 to 200 TCR beta chains classed them as cytomegalovirus-associated. In an earlier analysis, about 87% or about 30%: the productive usage of most TCR beta V segments.

The PCR used 60 Vbeta and 13 Jbeta primers. Sequencing used immunoSEQ multiplex PCR; TCRdb keeps in-frame clones, though not all of them. The sample has over 100,000 clones, just under 70% seen once. Specimen: PBMCs. The receptor's source is a woman aged 65 to 85 in good health and CMV-seropositive. The rearrangement uses TRBV5-4 and TRBJ1-1; D may be TRBD1 (5 bases). CDR3 nucleotide sequence: TGTGCCAGCAGCTTGGCCAGGGCGAACACTGAAGCTTTCTTT. This encodes CASSLARANTEAFF.